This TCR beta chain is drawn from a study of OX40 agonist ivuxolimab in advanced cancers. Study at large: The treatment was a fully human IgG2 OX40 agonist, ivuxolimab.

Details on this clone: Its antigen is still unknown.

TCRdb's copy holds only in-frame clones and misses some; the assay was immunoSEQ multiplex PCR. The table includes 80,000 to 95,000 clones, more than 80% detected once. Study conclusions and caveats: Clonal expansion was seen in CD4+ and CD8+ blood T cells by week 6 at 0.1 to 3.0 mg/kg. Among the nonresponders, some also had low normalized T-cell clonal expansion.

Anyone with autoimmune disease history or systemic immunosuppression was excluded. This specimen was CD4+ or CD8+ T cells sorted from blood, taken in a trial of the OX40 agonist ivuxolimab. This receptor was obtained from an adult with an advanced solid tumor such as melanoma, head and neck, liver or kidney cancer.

CDR3 bases: TGTGCCAGCAGTGAAGCGCAGGGGGTAGGCACTGAAGCTTTCTTT. Translating gives CASSEAQGVGTEAFF. This sequence joins TRBV6-1 and TRBJ1-1, with 7 bases matching TRBD1. Germline trimming cut 0 bases from V and 4 bases from J; bases unmatched to any gene: 5. CDR1 and CDR2 (germline): MNHNS, SASEGT. CDR3 length: 15 residues.